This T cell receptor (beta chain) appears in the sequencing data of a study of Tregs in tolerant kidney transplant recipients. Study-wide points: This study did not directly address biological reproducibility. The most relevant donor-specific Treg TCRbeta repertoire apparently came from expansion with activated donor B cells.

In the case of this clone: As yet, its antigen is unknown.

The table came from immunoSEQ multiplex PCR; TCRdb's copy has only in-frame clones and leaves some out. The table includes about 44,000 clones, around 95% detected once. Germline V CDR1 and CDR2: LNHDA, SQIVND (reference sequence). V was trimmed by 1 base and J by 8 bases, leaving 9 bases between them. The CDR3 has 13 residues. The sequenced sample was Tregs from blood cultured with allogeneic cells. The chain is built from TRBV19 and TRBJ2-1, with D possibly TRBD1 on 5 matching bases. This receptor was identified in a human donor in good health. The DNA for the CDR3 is TGTGCCAGTAGTATAGCAGGGATGGATGAGCAGTTCTTC. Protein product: CASSIAGMDEQFF.